This T cell receptor (beta chain) was captured by sequencing in a study of T cells in Graves' hyperthyroidism and ophthalmopathy. Study-wide results and caveats: Ophthalmopathy stood apart from stable hyperthyroidism in a 13 V-J model. Ophthalmopathy was model-predicted a median approximately 6.9 months pre-onset.

CDR3 length: 15 amino acids. Trimming cost V 0 bases and J 1 base; bases outside gene matches: 3. CDR1 is SGHRS and CDR2 is YFSETQ in the germline V gene. This clonotype came up many times. Antigen: not known. RNA transcripts gave rise to amplified TCR beta CDR3 regions. A set of HTBI primers served as the primers for a first-round RT-PCR of the TCR CDR3. TCRdb independently ran MiXCR on the multiplex PCR reads; one entry per CDR3 protein. Of approximately 560,000 distinct CDR3 sequences detected, under 60% appear once; the ten largest clones hold 8.2%. Stability of Graves' hyperthyroidism was defined as absent ophthalmopathy progression within 18 months. Patients having uncontrolled infection, another autoimmune disease, pregnancy or lactation were not included.

This rearrangement joins TRBV5-1 to TRBJ2-5, with 7 bases that match TRBD2. The clonotype originates from a woman aged 18-29 years with Graves' hyperthyroidism. What was sequenced was peripheral blood or thyroid tissue (not recorded which). The CDR3 sequence: CASSLASGPQETQYF. Here the CDR3 DNA reads TGCGCCAGCAGCTTGGCTAGCGGCCCCCAAGAGACCCAGTACTTC. Variable domain in full (rest from reference TRBV5-1 and TRBJ2-5): KAGVTQTPRYLIKTRGQQVTLSCSPISGHRSVSWYQQTPGQGLQFLFEYFSETQRNKGNFPGRFSGRQFSNSRSEMNVSTLELGDSALYLCASSLASGPQETQYFGPGTRLLVL.